A single sample is the source of the 16 T cell receptor beta chains below, sequenced in a study of T cell responses to AZD1222 COVID-19 vaccine. The assay was immunoSEQ multiplex PCR, and TCRdb's table has in-frame clones only and misses some. This table holds 150,000 or so clones, approximately 87% found once. The source material was peripheral blood, sampled on day 0 of MenACWY control vaccination. These receptors all come from an adult in good health.

The V call is TRBV19, the J call TRBJ1-1, with no clear D. There are 15 residues in the CDR3. V was shortened by 1 base and J by 5 bases, with 14 bases between the two germline ends. Germline CDR1 LNHDA, CDR2 SQIVND (reference sequence). CDR3 sequence reads: CASSIGRIIGTEAFF. CDR3 DNA sequence: TGTGCCAGTAGTATAGGACGTATTATTGGGACTGAAGCTTTCTTT.

The chain uses TRBV6-5 and TRBJ2-5, with D possibly being TRBD1 (6 bases). The V gene's germline CDR1 is MNHEY and CDR2 SVGAGI. The V and J ends lost 6 bases and 1 base respectively, with 12 bases between them. This CDR3 contains 14 residues. The DNA of the CDR3 is TGTGCCAGCAGACCGGACAGACTCCAAGAGACCCAGTACTTC. It is translated as CASRPDRLQETQYF.

This chain links TRBV15 with TRBJ1-6; no reliable D call. Trimming left V 0 bases short and J 7 bases short, with 10 bases between. The germline V gene encodes CDR1 LNHNV and CDR2 YYDKDF (reference sequence). The CDR3 has 15 amino acids. The CDR3 DNA sequence: TGTGCCACCAGCAGAGATCGGCGAGGGAATTCACCCCTCCACTTT. It codes for CATSRDRRGNSPLHF.

This chain connects TRBV24-1 to TRBJ2-2; D is perhaps TRBD1 or TRBD2 (6 bases each). Trimming took 6 bases from V and 5 from J, leaving 12 bases between them. The CDR3 runs 14 residues. Per the germline V gene, CDR1 is KGHDR and CDR2 is SFDVKD. The CDR3 loop reads CATSFTGRTGELFF. CDR3 bases: TGTGCCACCAGTTTTACAGGGAGGACCGGGGAGCTGTTTTTT.

This clone was picked up one time. CDR3 in DNA: TGTGCCAGCAGCTTCACAGGAGAGAAACTGTTTTTT. Amino acid sequence: CASSFTGEKLFF. The V and J genes are TRBV5-5 and TRBJ1-4; possible D gene TRBD1, 5 bases. V lost 2 bases, J lost 11 bases, and 10 bases lay in between. The CDR3 has 12 amino acids. Germline CDR1 reads SGHKS; CDR2 reads YYEKEE (reference sequence).

In its sample, this clone was seen once. This chain links TRBV18 with TRBJ1-1; no clear D. CDR3 length equals 14 residues. Per the germline V gene, CDR1 is KGHSH and CDR2 is LQKENI. The V end lost 3 bases, the J end lost 6 bases, and 14 bases lay between the germline ends. For the CDR3, the DNA is TGTGCCAGCTCACCGTTGGACGGGGTCCCTGAAGCTTTCTTT. Residues: CASSPLDGVPEAFF.

The CDR3 DNA follows: TGTGCCACCAGCCCCGGTCCGGGACAGGGGGTAGACGGCTACACCTTC. Its protein product is CATSPGPGQGVDGYTF. J is TRBJ1-2 and V is TRBV15, with 11 bases matching TRBD1. Germline CDR1 reads LNHNV; CDR2 reads YYDKDF (reference sequence). This CDR3 region has 16 residues. V trimming: 5 bases; J trimming: 8 bases; junction bases outside the gene matches: 13.

The chain employs TRBV21-1 and TRBJ1-1. TRBV21-1 is labeled a pseudogene. The CDR3 loop spans 15 amino acids. The CDR3 DNA reads as TGTGCCAGCAGCAAAGCGCAATGGGCGGAGCATCAAGCTTTCTTT. This sequence encodes CASSKAQWAEHQAFF.

Here the CDR3 reads CASSPLEDRGSNEQFF. CDR3 DNA: TGCGCCAGCAGCCCCCTGGAGGACAGGGGGAGCAATGAGCAGTTCTTC. The rearrangement joins TRBV4-1 to TRBJ2-1; 10 bases fit TRBD1. The germline CDR1 and CDR2 sequences are MGHRA and YSYEKL. After removal of 4 bases from V and 6 bases from J, the junction contained 9 bases not matched to a gene. The CDR3 extends over 16 amino acids.

This rearrangement joins TRBV20-1 to TRBJ1-1; D is unresolved. Looked up from germline, CDR1 is DFQATT and CDR2 is SNEGSKA (reference sequence). The CDR3 totals 11 residues. The V and J ends lost 2 bases and 5 bases respectively, with 6 bases between them. CDR3 loop: CSARPRTEAFF. CDR3 bases: TGCAGTGCTAGACCTAGAACTGAAGCTTTCTTT.

The chain links TRBV28 to TRBJ1-5, with 11 bases identical to TRBD1. The junction had 11 bases not matched to a gene; V was cut back by 6 bases and J by 7 bases. Germline CDR1 MDHEN, CDR2 SYDVKM. The length of the CDR3 is 16 residues. The CDR3 DNA is TGTGCCAGCAGCCCTGGGGGACAGGGGGAAAGACAGCCCCAGCATTTT. Protein product: CASSPGGQGERQPQHF. Drawing the rest from reference TRBV28 and TRBJ1-5, the complete variable domain is DVKVTQSSRYLVKRTGEKVFLECVQDMDHENMFWYRQDPGLGLRLIYFSYDVKMKEKGDIPEGYSVSREKKERFSLILESASTNQTSMYLCASSPGGQGERQPQHFGDGTRLSIL.

The DNA for the CDR3 is TGTGCCAGCAGTGCAACGGGAACAAGCTACGAGCAGTACGTC. This sequence encodes CASSATGTSYEQYV. This rearrangement joins TRBV28 to TRBJ2-7; tentative D call: TRBD2 (5 bases). Per the germline V gene, CDR1 is MDHEN and CDR2 is SYDVKM. This CDR3 has 14 amino acids. Trimming pared 5 bases from V and 3 bases from J, leaving 14 bases between.

This clone was found once. V is TRBV24-1 and J is TRBJ1-1, with D uncertain. This CDR3 is 13 amino acids long. The germline V gene has CDR1 KGHDR and CDR2 SFDVKD. The V end lost 0 bases, the J end lost 3 bases, and 4 bases lay between the germline ends. The DNA for the CDR3 is TGTGCCACCAGTGATTTGTATTACACTGAAGCTTTCTTT. Protein sequence: CATSDLYYTEAFF.

The chain recombines TRBV27 with TRBJ1-3; weak D call: TRBD1 (6 bases). V lost 5 bases and J lost 4, with 15 bases in between. Per the germline V gene, CDR1 is MNHEY and CDR2 is SMNVEV (reference sequence). The CDR3 spans 15 residues. The chain's CDR3 is CASSSLAGAGNTIYF. Written as DNA, the CDR3 is TGTGCCAGCAGTAGCCTGGCGGGGGCGGGAAACACCATATATTTT.

V is TRBV10-3 and J is TRBJ2-7; D tentatively reads TRBD1 or TRBD2 (6 bases each). Germline V CDR1 and CDR2: ENHRY, SYGVKD. The length of the CDR3 is 13 residues. Trimming stripped 5 bases from V and 6 bases from J, with 14 bases between. CDR3 amino acids: CAISFAQGGEQYV. In DNA, the CDR3 is TGTGCCATCAGTTTTGCACAGGGAGGCGAGCAGTACGTC.

V is TRBV5-5 and J is TRBJ2-2; D is ambiguous. The length of the CDR3 is 14 residues. Germline values: CDR1 SGHKS, CDR2 YYEKEE (reference sequence). The V and J ends lost 4 bases and 4 bases respectively, with 11 bases between them. The CDR3 DNA reads TGTGCCAGCAGCGTATCGGTGGGCACCGGGGAGCTGTTTTTT. This gives the protein CASSVSVGTGELFF.